This TCR beta chain was sequenced for a study of T-cell reconstitution after alpha-beta-depleted transplantation in children. The CDR3 contains 15 residues. Trimming left V 4 bases short and J 4 bases short, with 16 bases between. Germline assignment: CDR1 SGHTS and CDR2 YDEGEE. This clonotype was recorded many times. What it binds is not known. The TCRbeta library was prepared with unique molecular identifiers. TCRdb reprocessed the PCR reads via MiXCR and lists one record per CDR3 protein. The table has roughly 300,000 distinct CDR3 sequences, about 9.9% seen once. Overall study results and limits: Roughly two months post-transplant, alpha-beta T cells reportedly originated from several hundred graft clones that had expanded. Hyperexpanded clones declined; after one year, newly produced T cells mostly supplied diversity. Surviving recipient T cells and thymic progenitors produced the high day-60 TCRbeta diversity seen in some patients.

The source was peripheral blood, collected 180 days after TCRalphabeta/CD19-depleted stem cell transplant. The gene calls are TRBV5-8 and TRBJ2-3; D gene uncertain. The source of this sequence is a male patient aged 2 to 9 who had a stem cell transplant for chronic granulomatous disease, so the T cells may come from the graft donor. CDR3: CASSIRGSSPDTQYF. CDR3 nucleotides: TGTGCCAGCAGCATACGAGGCTCCAGCCCAGATACGCAGTATTTT.